The clone carrying this T cell receptor beta chain was seen a few times. Its specificity is unknown. One entry per CDR3 protein results from TCRdb running MiXCR on the 5' RACE reads. The sample shows around 490,000 distinct CDR3 sequences, approximately 20% of them seen only once. The data were taken from a study of identical twins. Whole-study results and caveats: The more abundant beta clonotypes in cord blood had fewer insertions, and memory repertoires did not show this.

The sample also formed part of further work on yellow fever vaccine responses in identical twins.

The origin of this receptor is a woman between 18 and 29 years old in good health. What was sequenced was CD4+ T cells sorted from blood.

The CDR3 loop is CASSYLLPGGTDTQYF. The CDR3 nucleotides are TGTGCCAGCAGTTACCTCCTCCCCGGGGGCACAGATACGCAGTATTTT. V gene TRBV6-5 combines with J gene TRBJ2-3, with D tentatively TRBD2 (5 bases). Germline V gene sequence: CDR1 MNHEY, CDR2 SVGAGI. The CDR3 is 16 amino acids. Trimming pared 2 bases from V and 1 base from J, leaving 13 bases between.